The TCR beta chain described here comes from a study of blood T cell repertoires in COVID-19. This clone was seen just once. Germline CDR1 and CDR2: LNHDA and SQIVND (reference sequence). Trimming took 1 base from V and 3 from J, leaving 6 bases between them. This CDR3 has 13 amino acids. Assay used: immunoSEQ multiplex PCR; TCRdb lists only in-frame clones, some missing. The top ten hold over 15% of the sample, which has approximately 150,000 clones, roughly 84% seen once. The source of this sequence is a man in his fifties or sixties who had recovered from COVID-19. The sequenced sample was PBMCs or T cells enriched from blood (not recorded which). The J gene is TRBJ1-2, the V gene TRBV19, with D maybe TRBD1 (5 bases). The CDR3, as DNA: TGTGCCAGTAGTATAGGCAGGGACTATGGCTACACCTTC. This sequence encodes CASSIGRDYGYTF.